The rows below give T cell receptor beta chains drawn from one sample of a study of shared clonotypes between healthy human individuals. This table comes from immunoSEQ multiplex PCR, and its TCRdb copy is limited to in-frame clones, with some not included. The table lists roughly 1,600,000 clones, approximately 98.5% of them singletons. The source material was naive CD4+ T cells sorted from blood. These receptors were collected from a man aged 25 to 45 in good health. CDR3s include the opening cysteine and the closing phenylalanine or tryptophan. The order of the fields is clone size, V gene, D gene, J gene, CDR3 protein, CDR3 DNA. A D gene is named only where the DNA matches it firmly. Where a row states a size, it is once, few, many or the class of an expanded clone; other rows omit it.

size: -; V: TRBV19; D: TRBD1; J: TRBJ2-1; CDR3: CASSIDDRQGWVYNEQFF; DNA: TGTGCCAGTAGTATAGATGACCGACAGGGCTGGGTCTACAATGAGCAGTTCTTC
size: once; V: TRBV28; D: TRBD2; J: TRBJ2-7; CDR3: CASSARAGVDEQYF; DNA: TGTGCCAGCAGTGCTCGCGCGGGGGTGGACGAGCAGTACTTC
size: -; V: TRBV7-6; D: -; J: TRBJ2-2; CDR3: CASFPFTGRFRDTGELFF; DNA: TGTGCCAGCTTCCCTTTTACAGGGCGGTTTAGGGACACCGGGGAGCTGTTTTTT
size: -; V: TRBV27; D: TRBD2; J: TRBJ2-5; CDR3: CASRWSSGSLETQYF; DNA: TGTGCCAGCCGTTGGTCTAGCGGGAGCTTGGAGACCCAGTACTTC
size: -; V: TRBV27; D: -; J: TRBJ2-3; CDR3: CASSPDRVATDTQYF; DNA: TGTGCCAGCAGCCCCGACAGAGTGGCAACAGATACGCAGTATTTT
size: -; V: TRBV7-2; D: TRBD1; J: TRBJ2-1; CDR3: CASSSPTPTGLFYNEQFF; DNA: TGTGCCAGCAGCTCCCCTACTCCGACAGGGTTGTTTTACAATGAGCAGTTCTTC
size: -; V: TRBV9; D: TRBD1; J: TRBJ2-7; CDR3: CASSVEVKTGLSYEQYF; DNA: TGTGCCAGCAGCGTAGAAGTAAAGACAGGGCTTTCCTACGAGCAGTACTTC
size: once; V: TRBV2; D: -; J: TRBJ1-4; CDR3: CASSLLREKLFF; DNA: TGTGCCAGCTCTCTTTTACGGGAAAAACTGTTTTTT
size: -; V: TRBV10-3; D: -; J: TRBJ1-2; CDR3: CAISENPGYGYTF; DNA: TGTGCCATCAGCGAAAACCCAGGGTATGGCTACACCTTC
size: -; V: TRBV7-3; D: -; J: TRBJ2-2; CDR3: CASSRGSTGELFF; DNA: TGTGCCAGCAGCCGGGGTTCCACCGGGGAGCTGTTTTTT
size: -; V: TRBV7-2; D: -; J: TRBJ2-6; CDR3: CASSLVLSGANVLTF; DNA: TGTGCCAGCAGCTTAGTACTCTCTGGGGCCAACGTCCTGACTTTC
size: -; V: TRBV29-1; D: -; J: TRBJ1-2; CDR3: CSGTDNYGYTF; DNA: TGCAGCGGGACAGATAACTATGGCTACACCTTC
size: -; V: TRBV27; D: -; J: TRBJ2-3; CDR3: CASSRKGPASTDTQYF; DNA: TGTGCCAGCAGCCGAAAGGGACCTGCAAGCACAGATACGCAGTATTTT
size: -; V: TRBV4-1; D: TRBD2; J: TRBJ2-5; CDR3: CASSQTGLAGETQYF; DNA: TGCGCCAGCAGCCAAACCGGACTAGCGGGGGAGACCCAGTACTTC
size: -; V: TRBV10-3; D: TRBD1; J: TRBJ1-5; CDR3: CAIRSGGDNQPQHF; DNA: TGTGCCATCAGGTCAGGGGGGGACAATCAGCCCCAGCATTTT
size: -; V: TRBV7-9; D: -; J: TRBJ1-1; CDR3: CASRYQAGRGKGAFF; DNA: TGTGCCAGCAGATACCAAGCCGGGAGGGGGAAGGGAGCTTTCTTT
size: -; V: TRBV6-6; D: -; J: TRBJ1-5; CDR3: CASSRGLNQPQHF; DNA: TGTGCCAGCAGTAGGGGACTGAATCAGCCCCAGCATTTT
size: -; V: TRBV28; D: -; J: TRBJ2-7; CDR3: CASSLYSSGGYHEQYF; DNA: TGTGCCAGCAGTTTATACTCAAGTGGGGGTTACCACGAGCAGTACTTC
size: -; V: TRBV9; D: -; J: TRBJ2-1; CDR3: CASSVSGIPYNEQFF; DNA: TGTGCCAGCAGCGTGTCTGGCATCCCCTACAATGAGCAGTTCTTC
size: -; V: TRBV4-3; D: TRBD1; J: TRBJ2-1; CDR3: CASSQEDRAHYEQFF; DNA: TGCGCCAGCAGCCAAGAGGACAGGGCCCACTATGAGCAGTTCTTC
size: -; V: TRBV2; D: -; J: TRBJ1-1; CDR3: CASGRSGVQGSEAFF; DNA: TGTGCCAGCGGAAGATCAGGGGTACAGGGATCTGAAGCTTTCTTT
size: -; V: TRBV30; D: -; J: TRBJ2-5; CDR3: CAWIFGGGETQYF; DNA: TGTGCCTGGATTTTCGGGGGTGGAGAGACCCAGTACTTC
size: -; V: TRBV12-5; D: -; J: TRBJ1-1; CDR3: CASGTRTATEAFF; DNA: TGTGCTAGTGGGACCAGGACAGCCACTGAAGCTTTCTTT
size: -; V: TRBV5-1; D: TRBD1; J: TRBJ2-2; CDR3: CASSKTGFNTGELFF; DNA: TGCGCCAGCAGCAAGACAGGGTTTAACACCGGGGAGCTGTTTTTT
size: once; V: TRBV6-5; D: TRBD1; J: TRBJ2-7; CDR3: CASRRDSYYEQYF; DNA: TGTGCCAGCAGACGGGACAGTTATTACGAGCAGTACTTC
size: -; V: TRBV6-5; D: -; J: TRBJ2-3; CDR3: CATRTTTDTQYF; DNA: TGTGCCACGAGGACTACCACAGATACGCAGTATTTT
size: -; V: TRBV5-4; D: -; J: TRBJ2-7; CDR3: CASSLRVGLAHYEQYF; DNA: TGTGCCAGCAGCTTGAGGGTGGGGCTAGCGCACTACGAGCAGTACTTC
size: -; V: TRBV18; D: TRBD2; J: TRBJ2-3; CDR3: CASSRELADTQYF; DNA: TGTGCCAGCTCACGGGAACTAGCGGATACGCAGTATTTT